Below, one TCR beta chain is given with its context. The CDR3 runs 17 residues. J lost 5 bases, V lost 2 bases, and 13 bases had no gene match. CDR1 and CDR2 (germline): SGHRS, YFSETQ. Original processing notes: Nucleated cell number was recorded as an estimate derived from reference gene primer amplification. Data came from immunoSEQ multiplex PCR; TCRdb stores just in-frame clones and leaves some out. V and J calls and clone size follow that table, whereas D and trimming were derived from the DNA. The sample has under 250,000 clones, 82% seen once; the top ten hold about 3.2%. Participants came from roughly 25 US areas, aged roughly 18 to 95 years. Before being deemed recovered, Cohort 3 donors had two negative PCRs, clearance, or symptom resolution. This entry belongs to a study of blood T cell repertoires in COVID-19. Study information: Whether acute or convalescent, the COVID-19 samples came from the United States, Italy and Spain.

Sequences were obtained from PBMCs or T cells enriched from blood (not recorded which). The receptor was derived from a woman aged 60 to 75 who had recovered from COVID-19. The chain is built from TRBV5-1 and TRBJ1-1, with 9 bases fitting TRBD1. This chain's CDR3 is CASSLTGIQGARTEAFF. Written as DNA, the CDR3 is TGCGCCAGCAGCTTAACCGGGATACAGGGGGCAAGGACTGAAGCTTTCTTT.